The 27 T cell receptor beta chains in this list originate from one sample, sequenced in a study of blood T cells in healthy people across ages. With a J-beta primer mix and a sample-barcoded 5' primer, a second PCR ran about 7 to 11 cycles. TCRdb ran MiXCR on the 5' RACE reads and lists one entry per CDR3 protein. Of more than 900,000 distinct CDR3 sequences listed, almost 30% were seen once; the top ten hold more than 8.5%. In addition, the sample was reused for a study of T cells of mothers and their children.

Sequencing was performed on blood. Receptor source: a woman aged 40 to 50 in good health.

This chain uses TRBV20-1 with TRBJ2-7, with D possibly matching TRBD1 (5 bases). Germline-derived CDR1 and CDR2 are DFQATT and SNEGSKA (reference sequence). There are 15 residues in the CDR3. With 0 bases removed from V and 3 bases from J, the gap between germline ends came to 15 bases. The CDR3 DNA is TGCAGTGCTAGAGATAGGGGCCGGACCCTCTACGAGCAGTACTTC. Translation: CSARDRGRTLYEQYF.

Details on this clonotype: A much larger clonotype is one base distant, so this may be a read error. This sequence joins TRBV7-3 and TRBJ2-7; 11 bases line up with TRBD2. This CDR3 has 16 residues. CDR1 is SGHTA and CDR2 is FQGTGA in the germline V gene. V gave up 1 base and J gave up 7 bases; unmatched junction bases: 9. The DNA of the CDR3 is TGTGCCAGCAGCTTAAAAACTAGCGGGAGTTTCAATGAGCAGTACTTC. This encodes CASSLKTSGSFNEQYF.

Notes on this clonotype: With a much larger clone just one base away, this may be a read error. The chain uses TRBV5-5 and TRBJ2-4, with D possibly matching TRBD2 (6 bases). Germline V gene lookup returns CDR1 SGHKS and CDR2 YYEKEE (reference sequence). This CDR3 is 15 amino acids long. The ends were cut back, 0 bases at V and 6 bases at J, with 13 bases in the middle. In DNA, the CDR3 is TGTGCCAGCAGCTTGGAGCCGGGACTCGGAAACATTCAGTACTTC. Protein product: CASSLEPGLGNIQYF.

The chain links TRBV5-1 to TRBJ2-5; D is unclear. CDR1 and CDR2 (germline): SGHRS, YFSETQ. The V end lost 0 bases, the J end lost 0 bases, and 6 bases lay between the germline ends. The CDR3 length is 14 residues. The CDR3 DNA follows: TGCGCCAGCAGCTTGGAAGGGTACCAAGAGACCCAGTACTTC. Protein: CASSLEGYQETQYF.

In the case of this clonotype: A read error is possible here, since a much larger clone lies one base away. The chain uses TRBV18 and TRBJ2-5; tentative D call: TRBD2 (6 bases). The J call may be faulty, since TRBJ2-7 better matches the DNA end. The CDR3 covers 14 residues. CDR1 is KGHSH, CDR2 LQKENI, per germline. The CDR3 is CASPPQEGPYEQYF. CDR3 nucleotide sequence: TGTGCCAGCCCACCACAGGAGGGGCCCTACGAGCAGTACTTC.

This clonotype was recorded at least ten times. The rearrangement links TRBV4-3 to TRBJ2-3; 8 bases line up with TRBD2. The CDR3 totals 14 residues. The V segment lost 2 bases and the J segment 5 bases; nucleotides outside the gene matches: 3. Germline assignment: CDR1 LGHNA and CDR2 YSLEER. CDR3 protein: CASSQRTSLDTQYF. CDR3 bases: TGCGCCAGCAGCCAACGGACTAGCTTAGATACGCAGTATTTT.

The chain links TRBV5-1 to TRBJ2-2; no firm D call. Between the trimmed V and J ends, which lost 2 bases and 6 bases, there was a span of 14 bases. Per the germline V gene, CDR1 is SGHRS and CDR2 is YFSETQ. The CDR3 sequence is 15 residues long. CDR3 sequence reads: CASSLSLSEPGELFF. The CDR3 nucleotides are TGCGCCAGCAGCTTAAGCTTATCAGAGCCCGGGGAGCTGTTTTTT.

The rearrangement links TRBV7-9 to TRBJ1-1, with 7 bases fitting TRBD1. Germline V gene sequence: CDR1 SEHNR, CDR2 FQNEAQ (reference sequence). V lost 1 base, J lost 10 bases, and 6 bases stayed unmatched. The CDR3 runs 13 residues. Here the CDR3 DNA reads TGTGCCAGCAGCTTAGAAGGGGGCTCGGGAGCTTTCTTT. Translating it yields CASSLEGGSGAFF.

Comments on this clonotype: A much bigger clone sits one base away, suggesting this may be a read error. The chain has TRBV11-1 and TRBJ2-6, with 8 bases identical to TRBD1. CDR3 size: 17 residues. CDR1 and CDR2 (germline): SGHAT, FQDESV (reference sequence). For the CDR3, the DNA is TGTGCCAGCAGCCCAGGACAGGGTAAACCTGGGGCCAACGCCCTGACTTTC. It codes for CASSPGQGKPGANALTF.

This clonotype has only a few counts. V gene TRBV12-3 or TRBV12-4 combines with J gene TRBJ2-6; the D is unclear. The CDR3 is made up of 12 amino acids. Trimming took off 10 bases at V and 1 base at J, with 5 bases between the two ends. CDR3 nucleotide sequence: TGTGCCACCGTGTCTGGGGCCAACGTCCTGACTTTC. Encoded protein: CATVSGANVLTF.

In its sample, this clonotype was seen a few times. The gene calls are TRBV20-1 and TRBJ1-5, with TRBD1 as a possible D gene (6 bases). This CDR3 contains 16 residues. Trimming took off 3 bases at V and 1 base at J, with 16 bases between the two ends. The germline V gene has CDR1 DFQATT and CDR2 SNEGSKA (reference sequence). DNA for the CDR3: TGCAGTGCTAGCGGAGTGGGGGCATGGAGCAATCAGCCCCAGCATTTT. It is translated as CSASGVGAWSNQPQHF.

There are a few counts of this clonotype. The chain joins TRBV24-1 to TRBJ2-3; TRBD2 is a possible D gene (5 bases). The germline V and J ends were trimmed by 4 bases and 6 bases, with 16 bases remaining between them. The CDR3 contains 15 residues. The germline V gene has CDR1 KGHDR and CDR2 SFDVKD. In nucleotides, the CDR3 is TGTGCCACCAGTGACCCAGATATTCGAGGGGATACGCAGTATTTT. Translating gives CATSDPDIRGDTQYF.

This clonotype showed up just a few times. The rearrangement links TRBV28 to TRBJ2-7; tentative D call: TRBD2 (7 bases). This CDR3 spans 16 amino acids. CDR1 MDHEN and CDR2 SYDVKM come from the germline V gene. V was shortened by 6 bases and J by 6 bases, with 24 bases between the two germline ends. In DNA, the CDR3 is TGTGCCAGCAGCTCAATGGGAGGGGGGCCTAACGGCGAGCAGTACTTC. It yields the protein CASSSMGGGPNGEQYF.

V gene TRBV20-1 combines with J gene TRBJ1-1; TRBD1 is a possible D gene (6 bases). This CDR3 has 11 amino acids. Germline values: CDR1 DFQATT, CDR2 SNEGSKA (reference sequence). Here the CDR3 DNA reads TGCAATCCACAGGGGAACACTGAAGCTTTCTTT. The encoded protein is CNPQGNTEAFF.

The V call is TRBV28, the J call TRBJ1-2, with D tentatively TRBD1 (5 bases). Germline V gene sequence: CDR1 MDHEN, CDR2 SYDVKM. This CDR3 region has 12 residues. The V gene lost 6 bases and the J gene lost 11 bases, with 16 bases spanning the gap. CDR3 in DNA: TGTGCCAGCAGACATGACCAGGGTTTTTACACCTTC. Translated, it gives CASRHDQGFYTF.

This clonotype was detected a few times. This chain links TRBV3-1 with TRBJ1-1; perhaps TRBD1 as D (5 bases). Germline CDR1 and CDR2: LGHDT and YNNKEL (reference sequence). Trimming cost V 1 base and J 7 bases, with 19 bases left between them. CDR3 length: 16 amino acids. In DNA form, the CDR3 reads TGTGCCAGCAGCCAAGCGGGGGGTGGTTCCAGAATTGAAGCTTTCTTT. Its protein is CASSQAGGGSRIEAFF.

CDR3 DNA: TGTGCCAGCAGCGCCCCGACAGGGGAAGGCTACACCTTC. This encodes CASSAPTGEGYTF. The chain is built from TRBV9 and TRBJ1-2, with 8 bases fitting TRBD1. Losses at the gene ends were 3 bases for V and 8 bases for J; bases not matched to a gene: 6. Germline CDR1 SGDLS, CDR2 YYNGEE. The length of the CDR3 is 13 residues.

The J gene is TRBJ2-7, the V gene TRBV5-1, with 7 bases fitting TRBD1. CDR3 length: 14 amino acids. CDR1 is SGHRS, CDR2 YFSETQ, per germline. V shed 2 bases and J 5 bases; nucleotides not matched to a gene: 7. In DNA form, the CDR3 reads TGCGCCAGCAGCTTAAAAGGGGGCTGGCACGAGCAGTACTTC. Encoded protein: CASSLKGGWHEQYF.

This clonotype appeared a few times. V usage is TRBV12-3 or TRBV12-4 and J usage is TRBJ1-1; D ambiguous. There are 13 residues in the CDR3. V was pared by 8 bases and J by 0 bases, with 10 bases between. CDR3 residues: CASGLQLNTEAFF. The CDR3 nucleotides read TGTGCCAGCGGACTCCAATTGAACACTGAAGCTTTCTTT.

V and J are TRBV14 and TRBJ1-2; D remains ambiguous. Germline assignment: CDR1 SGHDN and CDR2 FVKESK. The V gene lost 0 bases and the J gene lost 4 bases, with 9 bases spanning the gap. CDR3 length: 14 residues. CDR3 protein: CASSQELRGYGYTF. Written as DNA, the CDR3 is TGTGCCAGCAGCCAAGAGCTCCGCGGCTATGGCTACACCTTC.

This rearrangement joins TRBV6-5 to TRBJ2-4; D is unclear. Germline CDR1 is MNHEY and CDR2 is SVGAGI. The CDR3 covers 15 residues. V gave up 2 bases and J gave up 13 bases, with 21 bases separating them. Written as DNA, the CDR3 is TGTGCCAGCAGTTACGCTAAGGGCGCTACGTACGCGCAGTACTTC. Translation: CASSYAKGATYAQYF.

This clonotype was seen a handful of times. The chain has TRBV2 and TRBJ2-1, with 8 nucleotides matching TRBD1. Germline V gene sequence: CDR1 SNHLY, CDR2 FYNNEI. The CDR3 extends over 14 amino acids. With 6 bases clipped from V and 7 bases from J, the junction kept 8 bases outside the gene matches. This CDR3 is CASRRTGNLNEQFF. Here the CDR3 DNA reads TGTGCCAGCAGGAGGACAGGGAACTTGAATGAGCAGTTCTTC.

In this sample, this clonotype turned up many times. V is TRBV29-1 and J is TRBJ2-1; 12 nucleotides match TRBD2. There are 13 residues in the CDR3. V shed 2 bases and J 12 bases; nucleotides not matched to a gene: 5. Germline V gene lookup returns CDR1 SQVTM and CDR2 ANQGSEA. CDR3 amino acids: CSVEPSGGARQFF. The DNA for the CDR3 is TGCAGCGTTGAACCTAGCGGGGGGGCCAGGCAGTTCTTC.

The V call is TRBV20-1, the J call TRBJ2-1, with D perhaps TRBD2 (7 bases). Trimming removed 6 bases at V and 8 bases at J, with 23 bases between. CDR1 DFQATT and CDR2 SNEGSKA come from the germline V gene (reference sequence). The CDR3 is 15 residues long. In DNA form, the CDR3 reads TGCAGTGCCCCTGCCCGTAGGGGGGGAATCGATGAGCAGTTCTTC. Encoded protein: CSAPARRGGIDEQFF.

Here the CDR3 reads CASSTRQGPYNEQFF. The CDR3 DNA reads as TGTGCCAGCAGCACCCGACAGGGGCCCTACAATGAGCAGTTCTTC. The V gene is TRBV7-3, the J gene TRBJ2-1; 8 nucleotides align to TRBD1. CDR1 is SGHTA, CDR2 FQGTGA, per germline. After removal of 5 bases from V and 2 bases from J, the junction contained 5 bases not matched to a gene. The CDR3 has 15 amino acids. The full variable domain, completed using reference TRBV7-3 and TRBJ2-1, is GAGVSQTPSNKVTEKGKYVELRCDPISGHTALYWYRQSLGQGPEFLIYFQGTGAADDSGLPNDRFFAVRPEGSVSTLKIQRTERGDSAVYLCASSTRQGPYNEQFFGPGTRLTVL.

The sample holds a few counts of this clonotype. V usage is TRBV14 and J usage is TRBJ2-1, with a weak D call TRBD1 (6 bases). Germline CDR1 is SGHDN and CDR2 is FVKESK. The CDR3 is 16 residues long. Trimming pared 1 base from V and 7 bases from J, leaving 17 bases between. The CDR3 here is CASSQAGTLVGNEQFF. In nucleotides, the CDR3 is TGTGCCAGCAGCCAAGCCGGGACACTGGTTGGGAATGAGCAGTTCTTC.

V and J are TRBV5-1 and TRBJ2-3; 11 nucleotides line up with TRBD2. The CDR3 is made up of 16 amino acids. V lost 4 bases and J lost 2; bases outside the gene matches: 6. Germline V gene data show CDR1 as SGHRS and CDR2 as YFSETQ. CDR3 in DNA: TGCGCCAGCAGCCCGGGACTAGCGGCAAACACAGATACGCAGTATTTT. It codes for CASSPGLAANTDTQYF.